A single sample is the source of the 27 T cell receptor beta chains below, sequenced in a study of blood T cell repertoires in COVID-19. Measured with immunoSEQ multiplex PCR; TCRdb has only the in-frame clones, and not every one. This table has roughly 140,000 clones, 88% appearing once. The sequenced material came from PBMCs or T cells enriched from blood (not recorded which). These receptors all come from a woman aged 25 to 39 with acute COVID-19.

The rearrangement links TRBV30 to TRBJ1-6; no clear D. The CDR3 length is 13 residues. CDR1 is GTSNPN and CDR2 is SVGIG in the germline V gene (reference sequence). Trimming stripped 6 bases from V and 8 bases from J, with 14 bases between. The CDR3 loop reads CACTFGADSPLHF. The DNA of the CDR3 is TGTGCCTGCACCTTTGGAGCCGATTCACCCCTCCACTTT.

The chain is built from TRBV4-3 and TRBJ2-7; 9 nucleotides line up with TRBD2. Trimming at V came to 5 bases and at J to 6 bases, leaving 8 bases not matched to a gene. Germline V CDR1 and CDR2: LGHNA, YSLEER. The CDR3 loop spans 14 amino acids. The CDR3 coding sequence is TGCGCCAGCAGCACGCTAGCGGGATTTGGCGAGCAGTACTTC. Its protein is CASSTLAGFGEQYF.

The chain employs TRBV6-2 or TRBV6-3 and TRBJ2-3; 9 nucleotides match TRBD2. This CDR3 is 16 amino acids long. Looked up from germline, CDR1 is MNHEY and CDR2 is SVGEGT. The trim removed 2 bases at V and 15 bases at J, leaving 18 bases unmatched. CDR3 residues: CASSYLLAGGTSSTYF. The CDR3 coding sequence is TGTGCCAGCAGTTACCTTCTGGCGGGAGGGACCTCCTCTACCTATTTT.

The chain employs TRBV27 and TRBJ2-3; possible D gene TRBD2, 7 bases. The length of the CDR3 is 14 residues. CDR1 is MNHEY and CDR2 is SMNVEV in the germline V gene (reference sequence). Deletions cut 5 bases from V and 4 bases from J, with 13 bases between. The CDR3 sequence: CASSPRGPADTQYF. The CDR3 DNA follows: TGTGCCAGCAGTCCGCGGGGGCCGGCAGATACGCAGTATTTT.

In DNA, the CDR3 is TGCAGCGTTCAAAGGGGGGGGGAGACCCAGTACTTC. Translating gives CSVQRGGETQYF. The rearrangement joins TRBV29-1 to TRBJ2-5; TRBD2 is a possible D gene (7 bases). V shed 5 bases and J shed 5 bases, with 12 bases lying between them. This CDR3 comprises 12 residues. Germline-derived CDR1 and CDR2 are SQVTM and ANQGSEA.

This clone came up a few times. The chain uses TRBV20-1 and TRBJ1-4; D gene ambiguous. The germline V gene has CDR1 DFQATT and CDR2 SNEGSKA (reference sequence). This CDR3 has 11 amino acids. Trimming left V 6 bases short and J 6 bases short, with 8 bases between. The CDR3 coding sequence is TGCAGTGCCGAGTATTATGAAAAACTGTTTTTT. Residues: CSAEYYEKLFF.

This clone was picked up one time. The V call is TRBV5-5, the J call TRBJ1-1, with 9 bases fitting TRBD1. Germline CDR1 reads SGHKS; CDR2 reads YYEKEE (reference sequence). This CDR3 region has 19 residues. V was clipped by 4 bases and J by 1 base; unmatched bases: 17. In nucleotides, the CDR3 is TGTGCCAGCAGCCGAATTACCGGGACAGGGATTTTTGGGAACACTGAAGCTTTCTTT. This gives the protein CASSRITGTGIFGNTEAFF.

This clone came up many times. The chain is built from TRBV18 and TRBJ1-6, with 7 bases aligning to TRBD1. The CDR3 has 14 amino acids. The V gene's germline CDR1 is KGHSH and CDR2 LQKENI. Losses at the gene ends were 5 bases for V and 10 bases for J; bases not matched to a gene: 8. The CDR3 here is CASSRTGGDSPLHF. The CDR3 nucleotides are TGTGCCAGCTCAAGGACAGGAGGCGACTCACCCCTCCACTTT. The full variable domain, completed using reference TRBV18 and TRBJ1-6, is NAGVMQNPRHLVRRRGQEARLRCSPMKGHSHVYWYRQLPEEGLKFMVYLQKENIIDESGMPKERFSAEFPKEGPSILRIQQVVRGDSAAYFCASSRTGGDSPLHFGNGTRLTVT.

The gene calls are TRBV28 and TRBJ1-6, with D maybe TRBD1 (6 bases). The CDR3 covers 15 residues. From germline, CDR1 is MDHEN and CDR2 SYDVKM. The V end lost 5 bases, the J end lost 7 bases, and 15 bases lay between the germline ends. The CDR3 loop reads CASSNPGALNSPLHF. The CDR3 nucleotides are TGTGCCAGCAGTAACCCAGGGGCCCTAAATTCACCCCTCCACTTT.

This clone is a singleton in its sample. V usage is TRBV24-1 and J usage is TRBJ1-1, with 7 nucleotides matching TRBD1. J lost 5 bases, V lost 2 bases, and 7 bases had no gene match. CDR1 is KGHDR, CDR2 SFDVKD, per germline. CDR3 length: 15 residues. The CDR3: CATSDSRTGGTEAFF. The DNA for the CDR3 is TGTGCCACCAGTGATTCTCGGACAGGAGGTACTGAAGCTTTCTTT.

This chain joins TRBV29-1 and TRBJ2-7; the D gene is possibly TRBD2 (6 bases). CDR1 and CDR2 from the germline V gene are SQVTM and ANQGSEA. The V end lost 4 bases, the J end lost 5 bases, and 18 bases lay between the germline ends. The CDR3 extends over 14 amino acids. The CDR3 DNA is TGCAGCGTTGCATCCGCGGGGTTTCAGGACGAGCAGTACTTC. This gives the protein CSVASAGFQDEQYF.

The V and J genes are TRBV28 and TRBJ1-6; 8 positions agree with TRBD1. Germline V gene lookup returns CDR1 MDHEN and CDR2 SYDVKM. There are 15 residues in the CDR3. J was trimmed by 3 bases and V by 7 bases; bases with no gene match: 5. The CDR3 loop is CASIRDRFYNSPLHF. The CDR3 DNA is TGTGCCAGCATCCGGGACAGGTTCTATAATTCACCCCTCCACTTT. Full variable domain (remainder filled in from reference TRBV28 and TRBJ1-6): DVKVTQSSRYLVKRTGEKVFLECVQDMDHENMFWYRQDPGLGLRLIYFSYDVKMKEKGDIPEGYSVSREKKERFSLILESASTNQTSMYLCASIRDRFYNSPLHFGNGTRLTVT.

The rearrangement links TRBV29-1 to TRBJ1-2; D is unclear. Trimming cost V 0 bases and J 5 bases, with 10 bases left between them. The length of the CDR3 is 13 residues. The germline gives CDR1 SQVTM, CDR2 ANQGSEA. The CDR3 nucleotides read TGCAGCGTTGAAGATGGCCAGGTTTATGGCTACACCTTC. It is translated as CSVEDGQVYGYTF.

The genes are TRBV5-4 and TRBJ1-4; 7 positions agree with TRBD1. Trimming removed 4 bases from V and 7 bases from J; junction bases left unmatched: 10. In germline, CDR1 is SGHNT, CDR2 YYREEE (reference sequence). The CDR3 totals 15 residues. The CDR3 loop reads CASSLTQGSGEKLFF. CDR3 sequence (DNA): TGTGCCAGCAGCCTAACACAGGGGAGCGGTGAAAAACTGTTTTTT. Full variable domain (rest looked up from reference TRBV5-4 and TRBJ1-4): ETGVTQSPTHLIKTRGQQVTLRCSSQSGHNTVSWYQQALGQGPQFIFQYYREEENGRGNFPPRFSGLQFPNYSSELNVNALELDDSALYLCASSLTQGSGEKLFFGSGTQLSVL.

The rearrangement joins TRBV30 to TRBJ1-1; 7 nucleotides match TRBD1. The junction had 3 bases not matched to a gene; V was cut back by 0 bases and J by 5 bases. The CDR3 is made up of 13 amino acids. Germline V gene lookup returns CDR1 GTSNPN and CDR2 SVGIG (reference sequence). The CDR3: CAWSVVRGTEAFF. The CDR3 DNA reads TGTGCCTGGAGTGTAGTCAGGGGGACTGAAGCTTTCTTT.

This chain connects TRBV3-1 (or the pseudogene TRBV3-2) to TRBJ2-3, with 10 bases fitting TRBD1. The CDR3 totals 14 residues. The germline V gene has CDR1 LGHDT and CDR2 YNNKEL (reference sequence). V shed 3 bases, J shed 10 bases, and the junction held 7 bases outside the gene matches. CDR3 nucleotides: TGTGCCAGCAGCCAGGGACAGGGGAGGGGTGCGCAGTATTTT. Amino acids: CASSQGQGRGAQYF.

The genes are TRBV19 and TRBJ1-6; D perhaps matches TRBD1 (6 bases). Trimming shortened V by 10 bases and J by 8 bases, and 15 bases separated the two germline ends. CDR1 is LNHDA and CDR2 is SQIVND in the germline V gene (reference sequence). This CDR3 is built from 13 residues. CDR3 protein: CATRTASDSPLHF. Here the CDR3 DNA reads TGTGCCACCCGGACAGCGTCGGATTCACCCCTCCACTTT.

For the CDR3, the DNA is TGTGCCAGCAGTCCTACAGGGAGGGGCACCTATAATTCACCCCTCCACTTT. Its protein is CASSPTGRGTYNSPLHF. The rearrangement uses TRBV28 and TRBJ1-6; possible D gene TRBD1, 6 bases. Trimming pared 5 bases from V and 2 bases from J, leaving 16 bases between. The CDR3 spans 17 residues. Germline V lookup: CDR1 MDHEN, CDR2 SYDVKM.

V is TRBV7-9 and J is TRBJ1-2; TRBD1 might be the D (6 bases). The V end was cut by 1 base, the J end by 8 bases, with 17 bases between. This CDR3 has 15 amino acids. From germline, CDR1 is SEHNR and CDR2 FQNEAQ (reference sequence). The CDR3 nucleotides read TGTGCCAGCAGCTTAGTATTGGTACAGGGTGACGGCTACACCTTC. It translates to CASSLVLVQGDGYTF.

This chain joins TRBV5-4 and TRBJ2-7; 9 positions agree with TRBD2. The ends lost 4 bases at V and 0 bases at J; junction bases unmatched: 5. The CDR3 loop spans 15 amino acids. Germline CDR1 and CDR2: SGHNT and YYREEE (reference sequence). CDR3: CASSLLAGGSYEQYF. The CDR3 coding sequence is TGTGCCAGCAGCCTACTAGCGGGTGGCTCCTACGAGCAGTACTTC.

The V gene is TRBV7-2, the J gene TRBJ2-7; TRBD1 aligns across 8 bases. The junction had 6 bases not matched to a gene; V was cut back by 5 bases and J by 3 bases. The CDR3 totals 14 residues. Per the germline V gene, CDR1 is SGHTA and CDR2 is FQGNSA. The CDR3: CASSAGQGLYEQYF. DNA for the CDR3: TGTGCCAGCAGCGCCGGACAGGGTCTCTACGAGCAGTACTTC.

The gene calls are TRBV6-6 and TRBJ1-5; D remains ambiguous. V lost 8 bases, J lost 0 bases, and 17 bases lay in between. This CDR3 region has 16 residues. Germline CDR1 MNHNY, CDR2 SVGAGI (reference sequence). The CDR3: CASLGSGSYSNQPQHF. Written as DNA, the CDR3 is TGTGCCAGCCTAGGTTCCGGAAGTTATAGCAATCAGCCCCAGCATTTT.

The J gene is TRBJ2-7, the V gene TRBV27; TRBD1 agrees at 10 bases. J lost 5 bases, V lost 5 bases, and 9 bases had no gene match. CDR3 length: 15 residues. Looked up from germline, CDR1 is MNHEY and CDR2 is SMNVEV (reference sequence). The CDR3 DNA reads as TGTGCCAGCAGTCGTCTAGGGACAGGGGCCCACGAGCAGTACTTC. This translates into CASSRLGTGAHEQYF.

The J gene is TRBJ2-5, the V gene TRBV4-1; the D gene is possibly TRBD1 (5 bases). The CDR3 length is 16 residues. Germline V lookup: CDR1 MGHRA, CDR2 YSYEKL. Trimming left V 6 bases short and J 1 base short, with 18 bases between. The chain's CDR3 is CASRQSPAGPQETQYF. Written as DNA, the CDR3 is TGCGCCAGCAGACAATCTCCCGCAGGGCCCCAAGAGACCCAGTACTTC.

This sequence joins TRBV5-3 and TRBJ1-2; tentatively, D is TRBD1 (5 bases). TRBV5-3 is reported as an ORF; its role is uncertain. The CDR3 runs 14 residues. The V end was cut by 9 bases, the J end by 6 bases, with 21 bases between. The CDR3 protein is CAIKVRDFYDGYTF. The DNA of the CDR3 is TGTGCCATAAAAGTCCGGGACTTCTATGATGGCTACACCTTC.

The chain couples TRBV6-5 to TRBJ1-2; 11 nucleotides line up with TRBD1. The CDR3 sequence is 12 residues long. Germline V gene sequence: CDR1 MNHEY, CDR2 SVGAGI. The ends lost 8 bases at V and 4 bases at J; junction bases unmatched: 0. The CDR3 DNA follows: TGTGCCAGCGGACAGGGGGCCTATGGCTACACCTTC. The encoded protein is CASGQGAYGYTF.

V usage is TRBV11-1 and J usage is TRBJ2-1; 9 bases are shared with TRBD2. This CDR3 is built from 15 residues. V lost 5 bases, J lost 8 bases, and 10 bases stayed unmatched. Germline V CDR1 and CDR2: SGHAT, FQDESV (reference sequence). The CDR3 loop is CASSHLSAGGDEQFF. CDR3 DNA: TGTGCCAGCAGCCACCTTTCGGCGGGAGGGGATGAGCAGTTCTTC.